Reported below is one TCR beta chain. The target antigen is unknown. The treatment: around 19 received Ad26.COV2.S at low or high dose, single or two shots; 5 received placebo; per-sample allocation not given. Day 63 after the first vaccine or placebo injection was the time point for sampling. Recruitment in Boston yielded a donor of adult age, 18-55 years. The vaccine antigen was prefusion-stabilized Wuhan SARS-CoV-2 spike. The data are from a study of Ad26.COV2.S vaccination and SARS-CoV-2 variants. Whole-study findings and limits: Comparability of non-spike TCR breadth was observed across vaccine and placebo recipients.

Clones were sequenced by immunoSEQ multiplex PCR, and TCRdb holds only the in-frame ones, with some missing. This sample has around 300,000 clones, with 88% found just once. This CDR3 comprises 15 residues. V gave up 2 bases and J gave up 0 bases, with 10 bases separating them. From germline, CDR1 is SGHDN and CDR2 FVKESK. The receptor was derived from a person aged 18-65 years who received the Ad26.COV2.S COVID-19 vaccine or a placebo. The sample was peripheral blood, taken in a trial of Ad26.COV2.S vaccine versus placebo. The chain has TRBV14 and TRBJ1-2; tentative D call: TRBD1 (5 bases). CDR3 region: CASSQLRDPNYGYTF. In nucleotides, the CDR3 is TGTGCCAGCAGCCAACTTAGGGACCCTAACTATGGCTACACCTTC.